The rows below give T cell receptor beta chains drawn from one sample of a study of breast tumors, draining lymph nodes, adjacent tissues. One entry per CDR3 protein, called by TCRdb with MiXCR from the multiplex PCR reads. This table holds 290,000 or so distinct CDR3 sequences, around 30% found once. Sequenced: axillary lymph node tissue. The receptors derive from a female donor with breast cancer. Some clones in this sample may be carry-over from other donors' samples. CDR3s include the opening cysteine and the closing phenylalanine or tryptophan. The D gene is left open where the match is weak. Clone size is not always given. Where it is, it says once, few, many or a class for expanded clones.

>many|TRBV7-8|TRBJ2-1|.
CASSLTSRGEQFF
TGTGCCAGCAGCTTGACAAGCCGGGGTGAGCAGTTCTTC
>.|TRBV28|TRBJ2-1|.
CASSFPRVNNEQFF
TGTGCCAGCAGTTTCCCACGGGTTAACAATGAGCAGTTCTTC
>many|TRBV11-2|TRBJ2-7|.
CASSPVASGGYEQYF
TGTGCCAGCAGCCCTGTCGCGTCCGGGGGATACGAGCAGTACTTC
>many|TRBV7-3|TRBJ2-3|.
CASSRGPVFSSDTQYF
TGTGCCAGCAGCAGGGGTCCAGTCTTCTCTTCGGATACGCAGTATTTT
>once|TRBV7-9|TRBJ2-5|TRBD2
CASSSRAGNQETQYF
TGTGCCAGCAGCTCACGAGCGGGGAACCAAGAGACCCAGTACTTC
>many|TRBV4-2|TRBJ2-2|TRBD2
CASSTGLAGATGELFF
TGTGCCAGCAGCACCGGACTAGCGGGAGCTACCGGGGAGCTGTTTTTT
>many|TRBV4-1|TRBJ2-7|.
CASSRGQGIYEQYF
TGCGCCAGCAGCCGGGGGCAGGGTATCTACGAGCAGTACTTC
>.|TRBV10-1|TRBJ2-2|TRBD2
CASSETSGRSTGELLF
TGCGCCAGCAGTGAGACTAGCGGGCGCAGCACCGGGGAGCTGCTTTTT
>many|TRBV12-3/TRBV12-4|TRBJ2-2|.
CASSSPGTGGELFF
TGTGCCAGCAGTTCCCCCGGAACAGGCGGGGAGCTGTTTTTT
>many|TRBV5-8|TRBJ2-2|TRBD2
CASSLGLAGSTGELFF
TGTGCCAGCAGCCTGGGACTAGCGGGAAGCACCGGGGAGCTGTTTTTT
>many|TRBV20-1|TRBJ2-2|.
CSARPPVGGWGTGELFF
TGCAGTGCTAGGCCCCCCGTCGGGGGTTGGGGCACCGGGGAGCTGTTTTTT
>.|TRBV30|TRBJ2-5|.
CAWSEAGIFQETQYF
TGTGCCTGGAGTGAAGCAGGGATTTTCCAAGAGACCCAGTACTTC
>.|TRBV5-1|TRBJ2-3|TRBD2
CASSWGGPDTQYF
TGCGCCAGCAGCTGGGGAGGGCCAGATACGCAGTATTTT
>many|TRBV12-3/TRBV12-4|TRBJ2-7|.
CASSRTALEQYF
TGTGCCAGCAGTCGGACAGCCTTGGAGCAGTACTTC
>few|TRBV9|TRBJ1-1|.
CASSLGRGLAEAFF
TGTGCCAGCAGCTTAGGGAGGGGATTGGCTGAAGCTTTCTTT
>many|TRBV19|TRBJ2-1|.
CASTTRGDEQFF
TGTGCCAGTACCACCAGGGGAGATGAGCAGTTCTTC
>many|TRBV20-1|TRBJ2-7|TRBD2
CSAQRPGGVYEQYF
TGCAGTGCCCAACGCCCCGGGGGGGTCTACGAGCAGTACTTC
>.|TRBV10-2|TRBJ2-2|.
CASRLGGRTGELFF
TGCGCCAGCCGTCTAGGAGGGCGGACCGGGGAGCTGTTTTTT
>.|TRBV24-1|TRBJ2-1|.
CATSAVRNNGQFF
TGTGCCACCAGTGCTGTACGGAACAATGGGCAGTTCTTC
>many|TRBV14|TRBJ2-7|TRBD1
CASSQYPGQGVREQYF
TGTGCCAGCAGCCAATATCCGGGACAGGGAGTAAGGGAGCAGTACTTC
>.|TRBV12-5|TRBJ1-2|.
CASGSEGGNYGYTF
TGTGCTAGTGGTTCGGAGGGGGGAAACTATGGCTACACCTTC
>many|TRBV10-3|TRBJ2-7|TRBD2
CAMGSGASYEQYF
TGTGCCATGGGAAGCGGGGCCTCCTACGAGCAGTACTTC
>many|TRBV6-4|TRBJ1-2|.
CAPAYGYTF
TGTGCCCCGGCCTATGGCTACACCTTC
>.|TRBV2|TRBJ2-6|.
CASSEDRGGGANVLTF
TGTGCCAGCAGTGAAGACCGAGGCGGTGGGGCCAACGTCCTGACTTTC
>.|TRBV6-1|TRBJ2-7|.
CASSGGGKLSEQYF
TGTGCCAGCAGTGGTGGAGGGAAACTATCCGAGCAGTACTTC
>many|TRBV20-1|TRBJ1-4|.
CSAPSLVNEKLFF
TGCAGTGCCCCCAGTTTGGTAAATGAAAAACTGTTTTTT
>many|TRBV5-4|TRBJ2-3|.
CASSLGPFGDTDTQYF
TGTGCCAGCAGCTTGGGCCCTTTTGGAGACACAGATACGCAGTATTTT